Listed here are 26 T cell receptor beta chains from one sample, sequenced in a study of regulatory T cells in long-lasting Graves disease. iRepertoire HTBI primers and Arm-PCR of CDR3 regions built TCR beta libraries. TCRdb re-called the multiplex PCR reads with MiXCR, one entry per CDR3 protein. The sample holds a few hundred thousand distinct CDR3 sequences, under 25% seen once. Time point defined: persistent/refractory GD, antithyroid drugs over 5 years with positive TRAb. RNA extracted from PBMCs served as the sequencing template. The source material was peripheral blood mononuclear cells (PBMCs), sampled when the disease was refractory, from a patient treated with antithyroid drugs. These receptors came from a female donor with Graves disease.

This clonotype was detected a few times. V usage is TRBV3-1 and J usage is TRBJ1-4; 8 bases align to TRBD1. Germline loops: CDR1 LGHDT, CDR2 YNNKEL (reference sequence). The CDR3 is 18 amino acids. With 1 base clipped from V and 7 bases from J, the junction kept 14 bases outside the gene matches. The CDR3 DNA reads as TGTGCCAGCAGCCAAGGACCGTCAGGGGGCATTCGGACTGAAAAACTGTTTTTT. It translates to CASSQGPSGGIRTEKLFF.

J is TRBJ2-3 and V is TRBV12-3 or TRBV12-4; D gene unclear. Trimming removed 3 bases at V and 0 bases at J, with 4 bases between. The CDR3 extends over 13 amino acids. CDR3 residues: CASSFRSTDTQYF. DNA for the CDR3: TGTGCCAGCAGTTTTAGGAGCACAGATACGCAGTATTTT.

This clonotype was detected a few times. The chain combines TRBV20-1 with TRBJ2-2; 8 bases fit TRBD1. Germline V lookup: CDR1 DFQATT, CDR2 SNEGSKA (reference sequence). V lost 6 bases and J lost 6; bases outside the gene matches: 6. The CDR3 contains 13 residues. The CDR3: CSAERQGPGELFF. CDR3 DNA: TGCAGTGCCGAAAGACAGGGGCCCGGGGAGCTGTTTTTT.

V is TRBV10-1 and J is TRBJ2-7; 7 positions match TRBD1. Germline V gives CDR1 WNHNN, CDR2 SYGVQD (reference sequence). V lost 1 base to trimming and J lost 3 bases; unmatched junction nucleotides: 6. The CDR3 length is 15 residues. The CDR3 region has the DNA TGCGCCAGCAGTGAGTTACAGGGGCCCCTCTACGAGCAGTACTTC. It encodes CASSELQGPLYEQYF.

In this sample, this clonotype turned up a few times. The V and J genes are TRBV3-1 and TRBJ1-2; D unclear. V lost 0 bases, J lost 4 bases, and 9 bases lay in between. In germline, CDR1 is LGHDT, CDR2 YNNKEL (reference sequence). CDR3 size: 14 residues. Here the CDR3 reads CASSQEGGAYGYTF. The CDR3 DNA is TGTGCCAGCAGCCAAGAAGGCGGTGCCTATGGCTACACCTTC.

With regard to this clonotype: The junction departs from germline at one end; a sequencing error may be responsible. The chain uses TRBV5-6 and TRBJ2-7; 8 nucleotides align to TRBD1. Per the germline V gene, CDR1 is SGHDT and CDR2 is YYEEEE. CDR3 length: 14 amino acids. CDR3 bases: TGTGCCAGCAGCTTGTGGACAGGGAAGGACGAGCAGTGCTTC. This sequence encodes CASSLWTGKDEQCF.

At least ten counts were recorded for this clonotype. This chain connects TRBV12-3 or TRBV12-4 to TRBJ1-1, with D unclear. The CDR3 loop spans 12 amino acids. The V end was cut by 8 bases, the J end by 11 bases, with 18 bases between. The CDR3 coding sequence is TGTGCCAGCCAATTCGGCTTAGGATGGGCTTTCTTT. The encoded protein is CASQFGLGWAFF.

The rearrangement uses TRBV7-3 and TRBJ1-5, with 9 bases matching TRBD1. The ends lost 2 bases at V and 1 base at J; junction bases unmatched: 9. The CDR3 loop spans 18 amino acids. In germline, CDR1 is SGHTA, CDR2 FQGTGA. The CDR3 region has the DNA TGTGCCAGCAGCTTAGCACCGGGACAGGGTTTCAGCAATCAGCCCCAGCATTTT. It translates to CASSLAPGQGFSNQPQHF.

This clonotype was picked up many times. The chain employs TRBV20-1 and TRBJ2-4; TRBD2 agrees at 7 bases. The CDR3 is 13 residues long. V shed 5 bases and J 2 bases; nucleotides not matched to a gene: 3. The germline CDR1 and CDR2 sequences are DFQATT and SNEGSKA (reference sequence). The CDR3 protein is CSAYSGTKNIQYF. The CDR3 nucleotides are TGCAGTGCTTACAGCGGGACCAAAAACATTCAGTACTTC.

Turning to this clonotype: A single base separates this from a much larger clone, so it may be a read error. V is TRBV10-3 and J is TRBJ1-2; D is unclear. The germline CDR1 and CDR2 sequences are ENHRY and SYGVKD. This CDR3 is built from 13 residues. In nucleotides, the CDR3 is TGTGCCAGCACCGGGGTATCGGACTATGGCTACGCCTTC. Translated, it gives CASTGVSDYGYAF.

At least ten counts were recorded for this clonotype. The chain recombines TRBV7-2 with TRBJ1-5; 9 bases align to TRBD1. Per the germline V gene, CDR1 is SGHTA and CDR2 is FQGNSA. The CDR3 contains 16 residues. V trimming: 5 bases; J trimming: 3 bases; junction bases outside the gene matches: 8. This CDR3 is CASSDGTGLDNQPQHF. Written as DNA, the CDR3 is TGTGCCAGCAGCGACGGGACAGGGCTTGACAATCAGCCCCAGCATTTT.

This clonotype has just a few counts. The rearrangement uses TRBV27 and TRBJ2-1; 13 positions match TRBD2. This CDR3 contains 20 residues. J lost 0 bases, V lost 5 bases, and 13 bases had no gene match. Germline-derived CDR1 and CDR2 are MNHEY and SMNVEV (reference sequence). The CDR3: CASSVLAGGRGWASYNEQFF. For the CDR3, the DNA is TGTGCCAGCAGTGTACTAGCGGGAGGGCGGGGTTGGGCCTCCTACAATGAGCAGTTCTTC.

There are many counts of this clonotype. V gene TRBV15 combines with J gene TRBJ1-2; D is perhaps TRBD1 (5 bases). V shed 5 bases and J shed 7 bases, with 20 bases lying between them. CDR1 is LNHNV and CDR2 is YYDKDF in the germline V gene (reference sequence). This CDR3 contains 15 residues. CDR3 sequence reads: CATSPGPSSFAGYTF. The CDR3 DNA follows: TGTGCCACCAGCCCGGGACCCTCCTCGTTTGCTGGCTACACCTTC.

This clonotype was recorded a few times. The genes are TRBV27 and TRBJ1-6; D ambiguous. Germline V gene sequence: CDR1 MNHEY, CDR2 SMNVEV (reference sequence). CDR3 length: 18 amino acids. Trimming took 2 bases from V and 2 from J, leaving 16 bases between them. The CDR3 nucleotides read TGTGCCAGCAGTTTAGTGAGGAAGGCGACGACCTATAATTCACCCCTCCACTTT. It encodes CASSLVRKATTYNSPLHF.

The chain's CDR3 is CASSFHRGRDEKLFF. CDR3 bases: TGTGCCAGCAGCTTCCACAGGGGGCGCGATGAAAAACTGTTTTTT. The chain uses TRBV7-8 and TRBJ1-4, with 9 bases matching TRBD1. The CDR3 length is 15 residues. Trimming at V came to 3 bases and at J to 6 bases, leaving 5 bases not matched to a gene. Germline loops: CDR1 SGHVS, CDR2 FQNEAQ.

V and J are TRBV7-9 and TRBJ1-5, with no clear D. The CDR3 has 16 residues. Looked up from germline, CDR1 is SEHNR and CDR2 is FQNEAQ (reference sequence). V gave up 1 base and J gave up 5 bases, with 15 bases separating them. In DNA form, the CDR3 reads TGTGCCAGCAGCTTAGGGACTTCACTCTGGGATCAGCCCCAGCATTTT. This gives the protein CASSLGTSLWDQPQHF. Complete variable domain (other parts from reference TRBV7-9 and TRBJ1-5): DTGVSQNPRHKITKRGQNVTFRCDPISEHNRLYWYRQTLGQGPEFLTYFQNEAQLEKSRLLSDRFSAERPKGSFSTLEIQRTEQGDSAMYLCASSLGTSLWDQPQHFGDGTRLSIL.

This clonotype was seen only a few times. The genes are TRBV5-5 and TRBJ2-5; D is perhaps TRBD1 (6 bases). V lost 3 bases and J lost 4, with 19 bases in between. CDR1 SGHKS and CDR2 YYEKEE come from the germline V gene (reference sequence). The CDR3 runs to 16 residues. This CDR3 reads CASSWGPGRAAETQYF. CDR3 sequence (DNA): TGTGCCAGCAGCTGGGGGCCTGGCAGGGCAGCAGAGACCCAGTACTTC. Drawing the rest from reference TRBV5-5 and TRBJ2-5, the complete variable domain is DAGVTQSPTHLIKTRGQQVTLRCSPISGHKSVSWYQQVLGQGPQFIFQYYEKEERGRGNFPDRFSARQFPNYSSELNVNALLLGDSALYLCASSWGPGRAAETQYFGPGTRLLVL.

On this clonotype: This may be a read error, as it is one base from a much larger clone. The final CDR3 position lacks the conserved phenylalanine or tryptophan, pointing to a likely read error. The chain carries TRBV29-1 and TRBJ2-7, with D possibly being TRBD2 (6 bases). The CDR3 sequence is 13 residues long. The ends were cut back, 8 bases at V and 5 bases at J, with 19 bases in the middle. Germline V gene sequence: CDR1 SQVTM, CDR2 ANQGSEA. In DNA form, the CDR3 reads TGCAGCCAGAAGGTGTGGCGGGGTAACGAGCAGTACTCC. Protein: CSQKVWRGNEQYS.

The gene calls are TRBV19 and TRBJ2-3; 7 bases are shared with TRBD2. After removal of 6 bases from V and 3 bases from J, the junction contained 12 bases not matched to a gene. There are 16 residues in the CDR3. Germline loops: CDR1 LNHDA, CDR2 SQIVND (reference sequence). The CDR3 region is CASSRAGGGFTDTQYF. The DNA of the CDR3 is TGTGCCAGTAGCCGTGCCGGCGGGGGATTTACAGATACGCAGTATTTT.

This clonotype was counted a few times. The V call is TRBV12-3 or TRBV12-4, the J call TRBJ1-5; maybe TRBD1 (5 bases). The ends were cut back, 2 bases at V and 2 bases at J, with 7 bases in the middle. This CDR3 comprises 14 residues. CDR3 sequence: CASSLRDGNQPQHF. The CDR3 DNA sequence: TGTGCCAGCAGTTTACGGGACGGCAATCAGCCCCAGCATTTT.

The chain joins TRBV10-3 to TRBJ1-2, with D tentatively TRBD1 (5 bases). V was trimmed by 3 bases and J by 4 bases, leaving 12 bases between them. CDR1 and CDR2 (germline): ENHRY, SYGVKD. There are 14 residues in the CDR3. Here the CDR3 DNA reads TGTGCCATCAGTGAAGAGGGGCGAGGCTATGGCTACACCTTC. It yields the protein CAISEEGRGYGYTF.

This chain links TRBV3-1 with TRBJ2-2; 7 nucleotides align to TRBD1. With 4 bases clipped from V and 7 bases from J, the junction kept 6 bases outside the gene matches. This CDR3 has 14 amino acids. The germline gives CDR1 LGHDT, CDR2 YNNKEL (reference sequence). This CDR3 reads CASSPRGLGGELFF. CDR3 nucleotides: TGTGCCAGCAGCCCGAGGGGGCTTGGCGGGGAGCTGTTTTTT.

This clonotype came up many times. This chain uses TRBV7-8 with TRBJ2-5; D remains unclear. The CDR3 runs 16 residues. The V end lost 1 base, the J end lost 2 bases, and 14 bases lay between the germline ends. Germline CDR1 is SGHVS and CDR2 is FQNEAQ. CDR3 sequence: CASSLVRTKGQETQYF. CDR3 coding DNA: TGTGCCAGCAGCTTAGTTCGGACCAAAGGGCAAGAGACCCAGTACTTC. The full variable domain, rest sourced from reference TRBV7-8 and TRBJ2-5, is GAGVSQSPRYKVAKRGQDVALRCDPISGHVSLFWYQQALGQGPEFLTYFQNEAQLDKSGLPSDRFFAERPEGSVSTLKIQRTQQEDSAVYLCASSLVRTKGQETQYFGPGTRLLVL.

The J gene is TRBJ2-2, the V gene TRBV27, with 8 bases that match TRBD2. This CDR3 contains 17 residues. Germline CDR1 and CDR2: MNHEY and SMNVEV (reference sequence). V shed 4 bases and J 4 bases; nucleotides not matched to a gene: 11. For the CDR3, the DNA is TGTGCCAGCAGTTCCCACAATAGCGGGATGGGCACCGGGGAGCTGTTTTTT. Translation gives CASSSHNSGMGTGELFF.

The rearrangement uses TRBV6-1 and TRBJ1-5; 11 bases align to TRBD1. The CDR3 has 17 amino acids. With 6 bases clipped from V and 6 bases from J, the junction kept 13 bases outside the gene matches. Germline lookup yields CDR1 MNHNS and CDR2 SASEGT. The DNA of the CDR3 is TGTGCCAGCAGGGCGGGACAGGGGGACTCTAGCGGTCAGCCCCAGCATTTT. Encoded protein: CASRAGQGDSSGQPQHF.

This clonotype was recorded a few times. With a much larger clone just one base away, this may be a read error. CDR3 amino acids: CAGSLFRSGPGYEQYF. CDR3 sequence (DNA): TGTGCCGGCAGCTTATTCAGGTCCGGACCTGGGTACGAGCAGTACTTC. V usage is TRBV11-2 and J usage is TRBJ2-7; D uncertain. Per germline, CDR1 SGHAT and CDR2 FQNNGV. The CDR3 runs to 16 residues.